This T cell receptor (beta chain) was obtained from a study of cytomegalovirus exposure and HLA in healthy donors. Across the whole study: Unique TCRs numbering roughly 85 million, obtained from HLA-typed donors, made up an early data release. Study findings and constraints: The study reported that TCR beta sequences accurately predicted HLA-A and HLA-B alleles in most subjects. Some 17,000 TCR beta sequences were associated with HLA alleles at 0.05 false discovery rate in a later analysis. A later analysis showed that HLA-associated TCR beta chains had undergone more clonal expansion than equally common others.

To note about this clone: Its antigen is currently unknown.

V was trimmed by 1 base and J by 4 bases, leaving 11 bases between them. Germline CDR1 and CDR2: SGHTA and FQGNSA. The CDR3 extends over 15 amino acids. It was with 60 Vbeta and 13 Jbeta primers that the PCR ran. The repertoire was sequenced with immunoSEQ multiplex PCR; TCRdb's copy has only in-frame clones and lacks some. The sample yields about 180,000 clones, around 78% seen once. Sequencing input: PBMCs. The receptor was isolated from a man aged 18-30 years in good health and CMV-seronegative. This chain links TRBV7-2 with TRBJ2-1, with D maybe TRBD2 (5 bases). The CDR3 loop is CASSLVGASYNEQFF. As DNA, the CDR3 is TGTGCCAGCAGCTTAGTGGGAGCCTCATACAATGAGCAGTTCTTC.